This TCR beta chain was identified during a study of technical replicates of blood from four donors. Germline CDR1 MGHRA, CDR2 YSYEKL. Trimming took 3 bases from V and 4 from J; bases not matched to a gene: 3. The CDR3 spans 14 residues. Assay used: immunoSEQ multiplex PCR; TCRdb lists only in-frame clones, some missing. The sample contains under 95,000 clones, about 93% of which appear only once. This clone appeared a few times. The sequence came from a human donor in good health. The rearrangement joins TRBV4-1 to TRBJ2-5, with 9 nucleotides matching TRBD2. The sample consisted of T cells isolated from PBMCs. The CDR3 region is CASSQREGGETQYF. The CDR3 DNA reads TGCGCCAGCAGCCAGCGGGAGGGTGGAGAGACCCAGTACTTC.